The 24 T cell receptor beta chains below were found in one sample sequenced in a study of T cells in narcolepsy. The table came from immunoSEQ multiplex PCR; TCRdb's copy has only in-frame clones and leaves some out. The sample has roughly 27,000 clones, more than 75% seen once. Sequenced: CD45RA- memory CD4+ T cells from PBMCs. Every receptor here comes from a human donor with narcolepsy.

The chain couples TRBV5-1 to TRBJ1-1; a possible D gene is TRBD1 (5 bases). CDR3 length: 14 residues. V was shortened by 4 bases and J by 2 bases, with 12 bases between the two germline ends. Germline loops: CDR1 SGHRS, CDR2 YFSETQ. The CDR3: CASSPGRGNTEAFF. The CDR3 nucleotides are TGCGCCAGCAGCCCCGGGAGGGGTAACACTGAAGCTTTCTTT.

This chain connects TRBV5-6 to TRBJ2-2, with 9 bases lining up with TRBD2. Germline V gene lookup returns CDR1 SGHDT and CDR2 YYEEEE. The CDR3 contains 19 residues. V was pared by 4 bases and J by 4 bases, with 17 bases of the junction left unmatched. The CDR3 protein is CASSPPRGERGAITGELFF. CDR3 DNA sequence: TGTGCCAGCAGCCCCCCTCGTGGAGAGCGGGGGGCTATCACCGGGGAGCTGTTTTTT.

This rearrangement joins TRBV5-1 to TRBJ1-1; possibly TRBD1 for D (5 bases). Germline V gene data show CDR1 as SGHRS and CDR2 as YFSETQ. V was pared by 5 bases and J by 1 base, with 12 bases between. The CDR3 runs to 14 residues. Here the CDR3 DNA reads TGCGCCAGCAGTGGGGAGCAGGGGAACACTGAAGCTTTCTTT. Translation: CASSGEQGNTEAFF.

The chain carries TRBV29-1 and TRBJ2-5, with TRBD1 as a possible D gene (6 bases). V dropped 1 base and J dropped 7 bases, with 16 bases sitting between them. The CDR3 is 14 residues long. The germline gives CDR1 SQVTM, CDR2 ANQGSEA. CDR3 sequence: CSVEAVQGSGTQYF. The CDR3 DNA sequence: TGCAGCGTTGAAGCCGTCCAGGGGTCCGGGACCCAGTACTTC.

V and J are TRBV27 and TRBJ2-7; D gene unclear. V lost 4 bases and J 4 bases, leaving 11 bases between the germline ends. CDR1 is MNHEY, CDR2 SMNVEV, per germline (reference sequence). This CDR3 comprises 13 residues. The DNA for the CDR3 is TGTGCCAGCAGTTCGGGTCGACCTTACGAGCAGTACTTC. Translating it yields CASSSGRPYEQYF.

The chain has TRBV2 and TRBJ1-1; D gene unclear. V lost 4 bases and J lost 0, with 9 bases in between. The CDR3 extends over 14 amino acids. Germline V gene lookup returns CDR1 SNHLY and CDR2 FYNNEI. The CDR3 sequence is CASSASDMNTEAFF. CDR3 in DNA: TGTGCCAGCAGTGCTTCAGATATGAACACTGAAGCTTTCTTT.

The rearrangement uses TRBV5-1 and TRBJ2-6; no reliable D call. CDR3 size: 17 residues. The V gene lost 0 bases and the J gene lost 0 bases, with 10 bases spanning the gap. Germline V gene data show CDR1 as SGHRS and CDR2 as YFSETQ. This CDR3 reads CASSLGDSLSGANVLTF. DNA for the CDR3: TGCGCCAGCAGCTTGGGGGATTCACTCTCTGGGGCCAACGTCCTGACTTTC.

The chain links TRBV5-1 to TRBJ2-5; 7 bases match TRBD2. The germline gives CDR1 SGHRS, CDR2 YFSETQ. V shed 4 bases and J 3 bases; nucleotides not matched to a gene: 9. The CDR3 is 15 amino acids. DNA for the CDR3: TGCGCCAGCAGCCAAGATGGACGGGGGGAAGAGACCCAGTACTTC. Its translation: CASSQDGRGEETQYF.

CDR3 nucleotide sequence: TGTGCCAGCAGTTACCGGAGCGGGGATCAGCCCCAGCATTTT. Translating gives CASSYRSGDQPQHF. V gene TRBV27 combines with J gene TRBJ1-5; D call uncertain. V lost 4 bases and J 5 bases, leaving 12 bases between the germline ends. This CDR3 has 14 amino acids. CDR1 MNHEY and CDR2 SMNVEV come from the germline V gene (reference sequence).

This clone was picked up a small number of times. V is TRBV19 and J is TRBJ1-6; no definite D call. This CDR3 spans 15 amino acids. Germline V gives CDR1 LNHDA, CDR2 SQIVND (reference sequence). Trimming took off 6 bases at V and 7 bases at J, with 16 bases between the two ends. Here the CDR3 reads CASSFWGAGNSPLHF. As DNA, the CDR3 is TGTGCCAGTAGCTTTTGGGGAGCTGGCAATTCACCCCTCCACTTT.

This chain connects TRBV5-1 to TRBJ1-4, with D possibly being TRBD1 (5 bases). V was shortened by 5 bases and J by 0 bases, with 17 bases between the two germline ends. CDR3 size: 17 residues. Germline V lookup: CDR1 SGHRS, CDR2 YFSETQ. CDR3 amino acids: CASRPDTWYATNEKLFF. The CDR3, as DNA: TGCGCCAGCAGACCGGACACCTGGTATGCAACTAATGAAAAACTGTTTTTT.

The chain combines TRBV6-5 with TRBJ2-1; 7 bases line up with TRBD2. V gave up 6 bases and J gave up 2 bases; unmatched junction bases: 7. This CDR3 spans 15 amino acids. In germline, CDR1 is MNHEY, CDR2 SVGAGI. This CDR3 is CASRPGLQTYNEQFF. CDR3 DNA: TGTGCCAGCAGACCGGGACTACAAACCTACAATGAGCAGTTCTTC.

V is TRBV5-1 and J is TRBJ1-2, with a weak D call TRBD1 (6 bases). Germline CDR1 is SGHRS and CDR2 is YFSETQ. The CDR3 spans 13 residues. Trimming removed 4 bases at V and 10 bases at J, with 17 bases between. This chain's CDR3 is CASSPEQGRDYTF. The CDR3 bases are TGCGCCAGCAGCCCGGAACAGGGCCGAGACTACACCTTC.

This rearrangement joins TRBV6-1 to TRBJ1-5, with D hard to call. Germline V gives CDR1 MNHNS, CDR2 SASEGT. The CDR3 runs to 16 residues. Trimming took 1 base from V and 0 from J, leaving 10 bases between them. CDR3 sequence reads: CASSEVGTYSNQPQHF. The CDR3 region has the DNA TGTGCCAGCAGTGAAGTGGGAACCTATAGCAATCAGCCCCAGCATTTT.

The chain employs TRBV6-1 and TRBJ2-7; no firm D call. This CDR3 is 12 amino acids long. The germline V and J ends were trimmed by 10 bases and 12 bases, with 22 bases remaining between them. CDR1 and CDR2 (germline): MNHNS, SASEGT. Here the CDR3 DNA reads TGTGCCATCCCCTGTAGACTTACGTGGCCGTACGTC. This encodes CAIPCRLTWPYV.

The chain joins TRBV11-2 to TRBJ2-7; D tentatively reads TRBD1 or TRBD2 (6 bases each). Germline V gene data show CDR1 as SGHAT and CDR2 as FQNNGV. Trimming left V 5 bases short and J 3 bases short, with 20 bases between. This CDR3 contains 16 residues. The CDR3 here is CASSAYPTGASYEQYV. The CDR3 DNA reads TGTGCCAGCAGCGCATATCCGACGGGGGCAAGCTACGAGCAGTACGTC.

This clone was detected a few times. The J gene is TRBJ1-2, the V gene TRBV6-5, with D maybe TRBD1 (6 bases). Germline assignment: CDR1 MNHEY and CDR2 SVGAGI. The CDR3 has 15 residues. V was pared by 0 bases and J by 4 bases, with 12 bases between. The CDR3 here is CASSYSNGGGYGYTF. The CDR3 DNA sequence: TGTGCCAGCAGTTACTCGAACGGGGGCGGCTATGGCTACACCTTC.

V gene TRBV19 combines with J gene TRBJ2-2; TRBD2 matches 9 bases. The V segment lost 2 bases and the J segment 7 bases; nucleotides outside the gene matches: 5. CDR1 is LNHDA and CDR2 is SQIVND in the germline V gene (reference sequence). The CDR3 extends over 15 amino acids. The CDR3 DNA follows: TGTGCCAGTAGTATATTAGCGGGGGCAGGCGGGGAGCTGTTTTTT. Encoded protein: CASSILAGAGGELFF. Full variable domain (remainder filled in from reference TRBV19 and TRBJ2-2): DGGITQSPKYLFRKEGQNVTLSCEQNLNHDAMYWYRQDPGQGLRLIYYSQIVNDFQKGDIAEGYSVSREKKESFPLTVTSAQKNPTAFYLCASSILAGAGGELFFGEGSRLTVL.

This clone was recorded once. V is TRBV18 and J is TRBJ1-2, with 7 bases fitting TRBD1. This CDR3 is built from 13 residues. J was trimmed by 4 bases and V by 4 bases; bases with no gene match: 3. CDR1 KGHSH and CDR2 LQKENI come from the germline V gene. CDR3 protein: CASSQGAGYGYTF. In DNA form, the CDR3 reads TGTGCCAGCTCACAGGGGGCGGGCTATGGCTACACCTTC.

The chain uses TRBV19 and TRBJ2-2; 7 bases agree with TRBD1. Per the germline V gene, CDR1 is LNHDA and CDR2 is SQIVND (reference sequence). The CDR3 runs to 15 residues. V lost 7 bases, J lost 4 bases, and 9 bases stayed unmatched. The CDR3 nucleotides read TGTGCCAGTATTCCGACAGGGTCGGTCACCGGGGAGCTGTTTTTT. It codes for CASIPTGSVTGELFF.

The V call is TRBV7-2, the J call TRBJ2-1, with D unclear. The CDR3 has 13 amino acids. From germline, CDR1 is SGHTA and CDR2 FQGNSA. Trimming removed 4 bases at V and 6 bases at J, with 10 bases between. CDR3 coding DNA: TGTGCCAGCAGCTACCACACGGGCAATGAGCAGTTCTTC. Its protein product is CASSYHTGNEQFF.

The V gene is TRBV7-9, the J gene TRBJ1-1; D is undetermined. Per the germline V gene, CDR1 is SEHNR and CDR2 is FQNEAQ (reference sequence). Trimming cost V 6 bases and J 6 bases, with 14 bases left between them. The CDR3 totals 13 residues. CDR3 region: CASRTLAESEAFF. The CDR3 nucleotides read TGTGCCAGCAGGACCCTGGCTGAGTCTGAAGCTTTCTTT.

This chain connects TRBV11-2 to TRBJ2-5, with 10 bases aligning to TRBD2. The V gene's germline CDR1 is SGHAT and CDR2 FQNNGV. CDR3 length: 14 amino acids. Trimming at V came to 5 bases and at J to 5 bases, leaving 5 bases not matched to a gene. The chain's CDR3 is CASSPGLASETQYF. CDR3 sequence (DNA): TGTGCCAGCAGCCCGGGACTAGCGTCTGAGACCCAGTACTTC. Drawing the rest from reference TRBV11-2 and TRBJ2-5, the complete variable domain is EAGVAQSPRYKIIEKRQSVAFWCNPISGHATLYWYQQILGQGPKLLIQFQNNGVVDDSQLPKDRFSAERLKGVDSTLKIQPAKLEDSAVYLCASSPGLASETQYFGPGTRLLVL.

The rearrangement joins TRBV29-1 to TRBJ1-1; TRBD1 aligns across 10 bases. The CDR3 consists of 15 residues. With 7 bases clipped from V and 4 bases from J, the junction kept 12 bases outside the gene matches. The V gene's germline CDR1 is SQVTM and CDR2 ANQGSEA. The CDR3 sequence: CSAQGRQGAITEAFF. The CDR3, as DNA: TGCAGCGCCCAGGGGCGACAGGGGGCGATCACTGAAGCTTTCTTT.